These T cell receptor beta chains were read from a single sample in a study of a mutant IDH1 vaccine in newly diagnosed glioma. Their specific antigens are unknown. Sequencing was performed with immunoSEQ multiplex PCR; in TCRdb, only in-frame clones are kept and a portion is missing. The table has about 56,000 clones, about 79% seen once. The sequences come from PBMCs, collected from a glioma patient whose treatment included an IDH1 peptide vaccine. The source of these receptors is a man aged 50-59 years with glioma. The CDR3 runs from the conserved cysteine through the conserved F or W. The order of the fields is clone size, V gene, CDR3 length, D gene, J gene, CDR3 protein, CDR3 DNA. The D gene is left open where the match is weak. Some rows mark clone size as missing; the rest say once, few, many or name a class of expanded clone.

size: .; V: TRBV19; length: 14; D: .; J: TRBJ1-5; CDR3: CASSNPAGNQPQHF; DNA: TGTGCCAGTAGTAACCCCGCGGGCAATCAGCCCCAGCATTTT
size: .; V: TRBV11-1; length: 15; D: TRBD1; J: TRBJ2-1; CDR3: CASSGQWVAYNEQFF; DNA: TGTGCTTCATCGGGACAGTGGGTGGCCTACAATGAGCAGTTCTTC
size: .; V: TRBV2; length: 16; D: .; J: TRBJ1-3; CDR3: CASSEVRQGNGNTIYF; DNA: TGTGCCAGCAGTGAAGTTCGTCAGGGAAATGGAAACACCATATATTTT
size: .; V: TRBV5-1; length: 16; D: .; J: TRBJ2-2; CDR3: CASSQSWGAGTGELFF; DNA: TGCGCCAGCAGCCAAAGCTGGGGCGCGGGGACCGGGGAGCTGTTTTTT
size: once; V: TRBV19; length: 13; D: TRBD2; J: TRBJ2-1; CDR3: CASSIDGGGEQFF; DNA: TGTGCCAGTAGTATCGATGGCGGGGGGGAGCAGTTCTTC
size: .; V: TRBV6-5; length: 15; D: .; J: TRBJ2-7; CDR3: CASSYSSGVAYEQYF; DNA: TGTGCCAGCAGTTACTCGAGTGGGGTGGCCTACGAGCAGTACTTC
size: .; V: TRBV27; length: 14; D: TRBD1; J: TRBJ2-7; CDR3: CASSLRQGDYEQYF; DNA: TGTGCCAGCAGTTTAAGACAGGGAGATTACGAGCAGTACTTC
size: .; V: TRBV29-1; length: 12; D: .; J: TRBJ2-3; CDR3: CSVVEPPDTQYF; DNA: TGCAGCGTTGTAGAGCCCCCCGATACGCAGTATTTT
size: .; V: TRBV5-1; length: 14; D: TRBD2; J: TRBJ2-5; CDR3: CASSLAGAQETQYF; DNA: TGCGCCAGCAGCTTAGCGGGGGCACAAGAGACCCAGTACTTC
size: .; V: TRBV18; length: 16; D: .; J: TRBJ1-6; CDR3: CASSLTGGIGNSPLHF; DNA: TGTGCCAGCTCACTGACGGGAGGTATCGGTAATTCACCCCTCCACTTT
size: .; V: TRBV7-8; length: 18; D: TRBD1; J: TRBJ2-2; CDR3: CASSLTSLGTGRAGELFF; DNA: TGTGCCAGCAGCTTAACTAGTTTAGGGACAGGGAGGGCCGGGGAGCTGTTTTTT
size: .; V: TRBV11-2; length: 14; D: TRBD1; J: TRBJ2-7; CDR3: CASSLNRGLFEQYF; DNA: TGTGCCAGCAGCTTAAACAGGGGGCTATTCGAGCAGTACTTC
size: .; V: TRBV2; length: 12; D: .; J: TRBJ1-1; CDR3: CASSDVYTEAFF; DNA: TGTGCCAGCAGTGACGTCTACACTGAAGCTTTCTTT
size: many; V: TRBV2; length: 15; D: TRBD1; J: TRBJ1-2; CDR3: CASTFEWDRGYGYTF; DNA: TGTGCCAGCACCTTTGAGTGGGACAGGGGCTATGGCTACACCTTC
size: .; V: TRBV10-2; length: 13; D: .; J: TRBJ1-1; CDR3: CASSRGGSAEAFF; DNA: TGCGCCAGCAGTCGAGGAGGGTCCGCTGAAGCTTTCTTT